One and the same sample provided the 16 T cell receptor beta chains below, sequenced in a study of shared clonotypes between healthy human individuals (dated by TCRdb to the early 2020s). The protocol used for the library was the immunoSEQ multiplex PCR assay. TCRdb's version of the immuneACCESS table is confined to in-frame rearrangements and falls short of the full clone set. An unresolved V gene accounts for under half of the shortfall where checked; the remainder is of unknown origin. The sample table contains about 520,000 clones; only one count was recorded for approximately 80% of them. 9.5% to 15% of the sample lies in the top ten. Sequenced sample: PBMCs. The receptors come from a woman aged 40 to 50 in good health. Some clones in this sample may be carry-over from other donors' samples.

Remarks on this clone: The same CDR3 is also encoded by other DNA sequences in this sample. The chain couples TRBV29-1 to TRBJ1-5; TRBD1 agrees at 7 bases. V lost 4 bases, J lost 5 bases, and 2 bases stayed unmatched. This CDR3 region has 12 residues. Germline CDR1 SQVTM, CDR2 ANQGSEA. The CDR3 loop reads CSVGQGDQPQHF. The CDR3 DNA reads as TGCAGCGTTGGGCAGGGGGATCAGCCCCAGCATTTT.

V is TRBV27 and J is TRBJ2-7; no firm D call. CDR1 and CDR2 (germline): MNHEY, SMNVEV (reference sequence). The CDR3 length is 14 residues. The V end lost 3 bases, the J end lost 3 bases, and 12 bases lay between the germline ends. The CDR3 nucleotides read TGTGCCAGCAGTTTCATGGGGTTTGGCTACGAGCAGTACTTC. Translated: CASSFMGFGYEQYF.

Only a few counts were recorded for this clone. Here the CDR3 reads CASSLRLYGYTF. DNA for the CDR3: TGTGCCAGCAGCTTAAGGTTATATGGCTACACCTTC. The V and J genes are TRBV7-9 and TRBJ1-2; D not resolved. CDR3 length: 12 amino acids. With 2 bases removed from V and 5 bases from J, the gap between germline ends came to 6 bases. Germline-derived CDR1 and CDR2 are SEHNR and FQNEAQ (reference sequence). Together with reference TRBV7-9 and TRBJ1-2, the CDR3 gives the full variable domain: DTGVSQNPRHKITKRGQNVTFRCDPISEHNRLYWYRQTLGQGPEFLTYFQNEAQLEKSRLLSDRFSAERPKGSFSTLEIQRTEQGDSAMYLCASSLRLYGYTFGSGTRLTVV.

This chain connects TRBV5-1 to TRBJ2-1; D is unresolved. The germline CDR1 and CDR2 sequences are SGHRS and YFSETQ. The CDR3 runs 14 residues. V was clipped by 3 bases and J by 2 bases, with 9 bases between them. CDR3 residues: CASSYDLAYNEQFF. In nucleotides, the CDR3 is TGCGCCAGCAGCTACGACTTGGCCTACAATGAGCAGTTCTTC. The full variable domain, rest sourced from reference TRBV5-1 and TRBJ2-1, is KAGVTQTPRYLIKTRGQQVTLSCSPISGHRSVSWYQQTPGQGLQFLFEYFSETQRNKGNFPGRFSGRQFSNSRSEMNVSTLELGDSALYLCASSYDLAYNEQFFGPGTRLTVL.

This rearrangement joins TRBV10-3 to TRBJ2-2; tentatively, D is TRBD1 (6 bases). Trimming left V 7 bases short and J 4 bases short, with 22 bases between. Germline lookup yields CDR1 ENHRY and CDR2 SYGVKD. This CDR3 has 17 amino acids. The chain's CDR3 is CAINRAERASGTGELFF. The CDR3 DNA is TGTGCCATCAACAGGGCGGAACGGGCCTCAGGCACCGGGGAGCTGTTTTTT.

The chain has TRBV28 and TRBJ2-7; 7 nucleotides agree with TRBD1. CDR1 MDHEN and CDR2 SYDVKM come from the germline V gene. The V segment lost 7 bases and the J segment 6 bases; nucleotides outside the gene matches: 3. This CDR3 is 11 amino acids long. CDR3 region: CASKRDSEQYF. DNA for the CDR3: TGTGCCAGCAAACGGGACAGCGAGCAGTACTTC. Based on the CDR3 plus reference TRBV28 and TRBJ2-7, the full variable domain is DVKVTQSSRYLVKRTGEKVFLECVQDMDHENMFWYRQDPGLGLRLIYFSYDVKMKEKGDIPEGYSVSREKKERFSLILESASTNQTSMYLCASKRDSEQYFGPGTRLTVT.

The chain uses TRBV6-4 and TRBJ2-2, with D possibly being TRBD2 (5 bases). V was pared by 0 bases and J by 5 bases, with 13 bases between. The CDR3 sequence is 16 residues long. CDR1 and CDR2 (germline): MRHNA, SNTAGT. CDR3: CASSDSSGELTGELFF. The CDR3 DNA reads as TGTGCCAGCAGTGACTCTTCCGGGGAATTAACCGGGGAGCTGTTTTTT.

The chain recombines TRBV5-8 with TRBJ1-2, with a weak D call TRBD1 (5 bases). The CDR3 is 17 amino acids. CDR1 is SGHTS and CDR2 is YDEGEE in the germline V gene. V was clipped by 4 bases and J by 4 bases, with 23 bases between them. The chain's CDR3 is CASSPGTREAGIYGYTF. The CDR3 region has the DNA TGTGCCAGCAGCCCCGGGACTCGGGAAGCCGGTATCTATGGCTACACCTTC.

The table lists this clone with a count of one. V and J are TRBV27 and TRBJ2-7, with a possible D match to TRBD1 (7 bases). CDR1 is MNHEY and CDR2 is SMNVEV in the germline V gene (reference sequence). The CDR3 totals 14 residues. V shed 5 bases and J shed 5 bases, with 16 bases lying between them. The CDR3 DNA sequence: TGTGCCAGCAGTAGGGGCAGGGGGGTCGACGAGCAGTACTTC. It translates to CASSRGRGVDEQYF.

Regarding this clone: A far larger clone is off by one base, so a read error is likely. The chain is built from TRBV4-3 and TRBJ2-1; D possibly corresponds to TRBD2 (5 bases). V was trimmed by 0 bases and J by 11 bases, leaving 11 bases between them. This CDR3 is built from 13 residues. Looked up from germline, CDR1 is LGHNA and CDR2 is YSLEER. The CDR3 region has the DNA TGCGCCAGCAGCCAAGACTGGGGAGTGAAGCAGTTCTTC. Translation gives CASSQDWGVKQFF.

About this clone: This sequence may be a read error, since a much larger clone differs from it by one base. The gene calls are TRBV7-9 and TRBJ1-3, with D perhaps TRBD1 (6 bases). The CDR3 totals 14 residues. CDR1 SEHNR and CDR2 FQNEAQ come from the germline V gene (reference sequence). The CDR3 coding sequence is TGTGCCAGCAGCCGGACAGTAACTGGAGACACCATATATTTT. Amino acid sequence: CASSRTVTGDTIYF.

This clone was detected a few times. The rearrangement joins TRBV10-1 to TRBJ2-2; 8 bases map to TRBD1. V lost 2 bases, J lost 6 bases, and 2 bases stayed unmatched. The CDR3 is 14 amino acids. Germline CDR1 is WNHNN and CDR2 is SYGVQD (reference sequence). CDR3 in DNA: TGCGCCAGCAGTGAGGACAGGGGCCCCGGGGAGCTGTTTTTT. Translation gives CASSEDRGPGELFF.

Written as DNA, the CDR3 is TGTGCCAGCAGTTTGGGGCCAGGGGGTCGCAATGAGCAGTTCTTC. Translating gives CASSLGPGGRNEQFF. The chain employs TRBV28 and TRBJ2-1; 7 bases fit TRBD1. There are 15 residues in the CDR3. Per germline, CDR1 MDHEN and CDR2 SYDVKM. J was trimmed by 6 bases and V by 3 bases; bases with no gene match: 8. Together with reference TRBV28 and TRBJ2-1, the CDR3 gives the full variable domain: DVKVTQSSRYLVKRTGEKVFLECVQDMDHENMFWYRQDPGLGLRLIYFSYDVKMKEKGDIPEGYSVSREKKERFSLILESASTNQTSMYLCASSLGPGGRNEQFFGPGTRLTVL.

V is TRBV5-4 and J is TRBJ2-5; 13 bases align to TRBD2. The DNA end favors TRBJ2-7, so the J call may be wrong. Germline V gene lookup returns CDR1 SGHNT and CDR2 YYREEE (reference sequence). The CDR3 is 16 amino acids. CDR3 nucleotides: TGTGCCAGCAGCTCTGGGACTAGCGGGATCCTCTACGAGCAGTACTTC. This sequence encodes CASSSGTSGILYEQYF.

The genes are TRBV6-6 and TRBJ1-5, with a tentative D call TRBD1 (5 bases). Germline values: CDR1 MNHNY, CDR2 SVGAGI (reference sequence). This CDR3 spans 14 amino acids. Trimming took 6 bases from V and 4 from J, leaving 13 bases between them. The CDR3 DNA reads as TGTGCCAGCAGGTCAGGGACGGAGAATCAGCCCCAGCATTTT. Translation gives CASRSGTENQPQHF.

A single count supports this clone. The chain is built from TRBV9 and TRBJ2-7; 7 bases are a match to TRBD1. The CDR3 spans 13 residues. After removal of 3 bases from V and 3 bases from J, the junction contained 3 bases not matched to a gene. Germline loops: CDR1 SGDLS, CDR2 YYNGEE. CDR3 sequence: CASSGDSNYEQYF. CDR3 DNA sequence: TGTGCCAGCAGCGGGGACAGCAACTACGAGCAGTACTTC.